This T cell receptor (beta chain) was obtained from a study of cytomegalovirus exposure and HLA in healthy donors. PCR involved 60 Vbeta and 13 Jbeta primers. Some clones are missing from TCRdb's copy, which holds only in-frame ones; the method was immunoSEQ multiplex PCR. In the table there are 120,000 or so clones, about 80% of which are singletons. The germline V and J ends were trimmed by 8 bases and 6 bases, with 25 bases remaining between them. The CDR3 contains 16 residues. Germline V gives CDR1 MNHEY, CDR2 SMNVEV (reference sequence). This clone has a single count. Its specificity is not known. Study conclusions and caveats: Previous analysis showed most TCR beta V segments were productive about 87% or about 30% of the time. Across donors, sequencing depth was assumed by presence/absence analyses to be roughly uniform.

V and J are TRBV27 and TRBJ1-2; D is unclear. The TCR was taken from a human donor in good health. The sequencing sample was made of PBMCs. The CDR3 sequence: CASHQDSQTNLDGYTF. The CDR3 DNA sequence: TGTGCCAGCCATCAAGACTCCCAGACTAATCTGGATGGCTACACCTTC.